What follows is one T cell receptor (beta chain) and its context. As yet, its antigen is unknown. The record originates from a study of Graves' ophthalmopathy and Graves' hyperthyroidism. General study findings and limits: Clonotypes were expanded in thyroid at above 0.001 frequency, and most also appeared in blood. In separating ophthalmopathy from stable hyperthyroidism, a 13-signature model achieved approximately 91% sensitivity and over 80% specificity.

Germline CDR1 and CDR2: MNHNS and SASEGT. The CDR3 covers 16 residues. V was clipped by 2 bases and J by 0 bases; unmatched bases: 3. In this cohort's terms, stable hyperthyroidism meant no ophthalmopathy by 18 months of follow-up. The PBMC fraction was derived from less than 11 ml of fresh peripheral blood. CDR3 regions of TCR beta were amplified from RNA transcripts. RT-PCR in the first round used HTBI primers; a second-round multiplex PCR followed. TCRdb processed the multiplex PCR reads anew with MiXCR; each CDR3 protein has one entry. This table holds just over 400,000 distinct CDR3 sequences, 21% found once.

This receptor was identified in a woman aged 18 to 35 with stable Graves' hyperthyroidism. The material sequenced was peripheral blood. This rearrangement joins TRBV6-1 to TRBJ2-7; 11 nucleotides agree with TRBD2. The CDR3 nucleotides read TGTGCCAGCAGTGAAAAGGGACTAGCGGACTCCTACGAGCAGTACTTC. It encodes CASSEKGLADSYEQYF.